This T cell receptor (beta chain) stems from a study of blood T cell repertoires in COVID-19. Study details: The United States, Italy and Spain were the sources of the acute and convalescent COVID-19 samples. From T cells, B-cell-depleted T cells, or PBMCs came the material, which was cDNA or gDNA.

In germline, CDR1 is ENHRY, CDR2 SYGVKD. V dropped 10 bases and J dropped 3 bases, with 13 bases sitting between them. The CDR3 is 13 residues long. Methods used by the authors: Amplifying reference gene primers gave estimates of nucleated cell counts. Sequenced by immunoSEQ multiplex PCR; TCRdb stores in-frame clones only, minus some. The V and J calls and clone size were taken over from that table, and D and trimming were inferred from the DNA. The sample holds about 48,000 clones; approximately 80% are singletons and the top ten take 7.3%. Material for sequencing was peripheral blood. This chain connects TRBV10-3 to TRBJ1-5; possibly TRBD1 for D (6 bases). The origin of this receptor is a man aged 35 to 55 with acute or convalescent COVID-19. The CDR3 reads CATSPGANQPQHF. CDR3 DNA: TGTGCCACTTCTCCAGGGGCCAATCAGCCCCAGCATTTT.